The 10 T cell receptor beta chains below were found in one sample sequenced in a study of regulatory T cells in long-lasting Graves disease. Time point defined: newly diagnosed GD, antithyroid drugs for less than 3 months. TCR sequences were obtained from RNA taken from PBMCs. With iRepertoire HTBI primers and Arm-PCR of CDR3 regions, TCR beta libraries were built. TCRdb re-derived calls from the multiplex PCR reads in MiXCR, one entry per CDR3 protein. The sample carries about 420,000 distinct CDR3 sequences, less than 20% recorded once. These records were also assigned to another study, of T cells in Graves' hyperthyroidism and ophthalmopathy.

The source material was peripheral blood mononuclear cells (PBMCs), sampled at new diagnosis, from a patient treated with antithyroid drugs. The source is a woman between 18 and 29 years old with Graves disease.

In its sample, this clonotype was seen many times. The chain links TRBV7-2 to TRBJ2-3, with a possible D match to TRBD1 (5 bases). V lost 1 base and J lost 4, with 9 bases in between. Germline values: CDR1 SGHTA, CDR2 FQGNSA. There are 14 residues in the CDR3. In nucleotides, the CDR3 is TGTGCCAGCAGCTTAGATTTCAGGGCAGATACGCAGTATTTT. Residues: CASSLDFRADTQYF. Looking up the rest from reference TRBV7-2 and TRBJ2-3 gives the full variable domain: GAGVSQSPSNKVTEKGKDVELRCDPISGHTALYWYRQSLGQGLEFLIYFQGNSAPDKSGLPSDRFSAERTGGSVSTLTIQRTQQEDSAVYLCASSLDFRADTQYFGPGTRLTVL.

Many counts were recorded for this clonotype. This chain connects TRBV2 to TRBJ2-5, with D perhaps matching TRBD1 (5 bases). This CDR3 spans 11 amino acids. CDR1 and CDR2 from the germline V gene are SNHLY and FYNNEI. V was shortened by 7 bases and J by 4 bases, with 7 bases between the two germline ends. In nucleotides, the CDR3 is TGTGCCAGCAAGGGGCCAGAGACCCAGTACTTC. This sequence encodes CASKGPETQYF.

The J gene is TRBJ2-2, the V gene TRBV7-3, with unresolved D. CDR1 and CDR2 (germline): SGHTA, FQGTGA. The V gene lost 1 base and the J gene lost 1 base, with 4 bases spanning the gap. The CDR3 is 14 residues long. The CDR3, as DNA: TGTGCCAGCAGCTTAAATTGGAACACCGGGGAGCTGTTTTTT. Translated: CASSLNWNTGELFF.

This clonotype has a count of ten or more. The chain is built from TRBV2 and TRBJ2-7, with 11 positions matching TRBD1. V gave up 9 bases and J gave up 5 bases; unmatched junction bases: 6. This CDR3 has 13 amino acids. Germline V gives CDR1 SNHLY, CDR2 FYNNEI. The DNA for the CDR3 is TGTGCCAGGCAAGGACAGGGGGCGGACGAGCAGTACTTC. This gives the protein CARQGQGADEQYF.

This clonotype was recorded many times. V gene TRBV5-6 combines with J gene TRBJ1-1; 7 nucleotides align to TRBD1. J gave up 4 bases and V 3 bases, and 3 bases lay outside the gene matches. Germline V CDR1 and CDR2: SGHDT, YYEEEE. The CDR3 runs to 13 residues. The CDR3 DNA follows: TGTGCCAGCAGCTCGGGACAGCCCACTGAAGCTTTCTTT. This sequence encodes CASSSGQPTEAFF.

In its sample, this clonotype was seen many times. V gene TRBV29-1 combines with J gene TRBJ2-7, with 9 positions matching TRBD1. Trimming cost V 1 base and J 1 base; bases outside gene matches: 8. CDR1 and CDR2 (germline): SQVTM, ANQGSEA. The CDR3 length is 16 residues. The CDR3 loop reads CSVEVGDRAVSYEQYF. DNA for the CDR3: TGCAGCGTTGAAGTGGGGGACAGGGCGGTTTCCTACGAGCAGTACTTC.

This clonotype was counted many times. This chain uses TRBV9 with TRBJ1-2; the D is unclear. V was cut by 0 bases and J by 7 bases, with 16 bases left in between. The CDR3 covers 15 residues. Germline loops: CDR1 SGDLS, CDR2 YYNGEE. In DNA, the CDR3 is TGTGCCAGCAGCGTAGGTGGAGGGATTGTCGGTGGCTACACCTTC. Its translation: CASSVGGGIVGGYTF.

This clonotype was seen ten or more times. In DNA form, the CDR3 reads TGTGCCAGCAGCTTACTCCTAGCGGGAGTTAATGAGCAGTTCTTC. This codes for CASSLLLAGVNEQFF. This chain links TRBV7-2 with TRBJ2-1; 10 bases map to TRBD2. The CDR3 extends over 15 amino acids. With V trimmed by 2 bases and J by 7 bases, 5 bases remained unmatched. Germline loops: CDR1 SGHTA, CDR2 FQGNSA.

This clonotype was observed many times. The chain is built from TRBV2 and TRBJ2-7; 8 nucleotides line up with TRBD1. Trimming removed 3 bases from V and 4 bases from J; junction bases left unmatched: 8. The CDR3 loop spans 15 amino acids. Germline CDR1 SNHLY, CDR2 FYNNEI. CDR3 nucleotide sequence: TGTGCCAGCAGTGAGAGAGGGACAGGCTTATACGAGCAGTACTTC. Translated: CASSERGTGLYEQYF.

This clonotype has a count of ten or more. CDR3 region: CASSLPATYEQYF. The CDR3, as DNA: TGTGCCAGCAGTTTACCGGCAACCTACGAGCAGTACTTC. The chain has TRBV28 and TRBJ2-7; D not resolved. V lost 2 bases and J 2 bases, leaving 7 bases between the germline ends. Germline-derived CDR1 and CDR2 are MDHEN and SYDVKM. The CDR3 contains 13 residues.